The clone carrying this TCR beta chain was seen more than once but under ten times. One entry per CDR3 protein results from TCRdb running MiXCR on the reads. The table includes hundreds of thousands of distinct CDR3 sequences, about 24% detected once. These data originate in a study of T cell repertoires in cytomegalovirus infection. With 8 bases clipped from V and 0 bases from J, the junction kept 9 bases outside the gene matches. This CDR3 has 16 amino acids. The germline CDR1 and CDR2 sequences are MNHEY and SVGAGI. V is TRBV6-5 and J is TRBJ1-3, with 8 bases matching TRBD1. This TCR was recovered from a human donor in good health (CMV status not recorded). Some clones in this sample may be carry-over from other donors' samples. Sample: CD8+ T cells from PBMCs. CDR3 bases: TGTGCCAGCGGGCAACAGGGGGTTAGCTCTGGAAACACCATATATTTT. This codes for CASGQQGVSSGNTIYF.